One and the same sample provided the 10 T cell receptor beta chains below, sequenced in a study of blood T cell repertoires in COVID-19. Profiled with immunoSEQ multiplex PCR; TCRdb holds only in-frame clones, not every one. The sample records approximately 210,000 clones, around 88% being singletons. Material: PBMCs or T cells enriched from blood (not recorded which). These receptors were taken from a woman aged 45-60 years with acute COVID-19.

The chain combines TRBV19 with TRBJ1-2, with D possibly TRBD1 on 6 matching bases. Trimming took 7 bases from V and 2 from J, leaving 14 bases between them. Per germline, CDR1 LNHDA and CDR2 SQIVND (reference sequence). The CDR3 consists of 14 residues. This CDR3 reads CASKRWGHNYGYTF. As DNA, the CDR3 is TGTGCCAGTAAGAGATGGGGGCACAACTATGGCTACACCTTC.

The CDR3 sequence: CATSRDLISSYNEQFF. CDR3 nucleotide sequence: TGTGCCACCAGCAGAGATCTGATTAGCTCCTACAATGAGCAGTTCTTC. This chain joins TRBV15 and TRBJ2-1; D not resolved. Germline V gene data show CDR1 as LNHNV and CDR2 as YYDKDF (reference sequence). V was shortened by 0 bases and J by 0 bases, with 9 bases between the two germline ends. The CDR3 contains 16 residues. The full variable domain, rest sourced from reference TRBV15 and TRBJ2-1, is DAMVIQNPRYQVTQFGKPVTLSCSQTLNHNVMYWYQQKSSQAPKLLFHYYDKDFNNEADTPDNFQSRRPNTSFCFLDIRSPGLGDTAMYLCATSRDLISSYNEQFFGPGTRLTVL.

This chain connects TRBV28 to TRBJ2-1; the match to TRBD1 covers 9 bases. V lost 6 bases and J lost 4; bases outside the gene matches: 7. From germline, CDR1 is MDHEN and CDR2 SYDVKM. There are 15 residues in the CDR3. CDR3 sequence: CASRLNRGRYNEQFF. DNA of the CDR3: TGTGCCAGCAGATTAAACAGGGGGCGATACAATGAGCAGTTCTTC.

The chain carries TRBV30 and TRBJ2-5; TRBD2 might be the D (5 bases). The CDR3 has 13 residues. From germline, CDR1 is GTSNPN and CDR2 SVGIG (reference sequence). Trimming left V 2 bases short and J 4 bases short, with 11 bases between. The CDR3 region is CAWSRGIAETQYF. CDR3 nucleotides: TGTGCCTGGAGTAGAGGGATTGCAGAGACCCAGTACTTC. Supplemented by reference TRBV30 and TRBJ2-5, the full variable domain reads SQTIHQWPATLVQPVGSPLSLECTVEGTSNPNLYWYRQAAGRGLQLLFYSVGIGQISSEVPQNLSASRPQDRQFILSSKKLLLSDSGFYLCAWSRGIAETQYFGPGTRLLVL.

V is TRBV28 and J is TRBJ2-1; maybe TRBD1 (6 bases). Trimming removed 1 base at V and 4 bases at J, with 17 bases between. The CDR3 sequence is 17 residues long. Looked up from germline, CDR1 is MDHEN and CDR2 is SYDVKM. CDR3 DNA: TGTGCCAGCAGTTTATCTTTTCACAGGGCCCAGTACAATGAGCAGTTCTTC. This sequence encodes CASSLSFHRAQYNEQFF.

In DNA form, the CDR3 reads TGTGCCAGCAGCGCGGTTTACGGTACGCAGTATTTT. Encoded protein: CASSAVYGTQYF. The V and J genes are TRBV9 and TRBJ2-3; no firm D call. CDR1 and CDR2 (germline): SGDLS, YYNGEE. The CDR3 covers 12 residues. Between the trimmed V and J ends, which lost 3 bases and 8 bases, there was a span of 10 bases.

This chain joins TRBV28 and TRBJ1-5; D possibly corresponds to TRBD1 (5 bases). This CDR3 spans 14 amino acids. Trimming removed 1 base from V and 7 bases from J, with 11 bases in between. The germline V gene encodes CDR1 MDHEN and CDR2 SYDVKM. Here the CDR3 reads CASSLYRFQQPQHF. The CDR3 region has the DNA TGTGCCAGCAGTTTATACAGGTTCCAACAGCCCCAGCATTTT.

The CDR3 protein is CASRLSGITYEQYF. As DNA, the CDR3 is TGTGCCAGCAGGCTCAGCGGGATCACCTACGAGCAGTACTTC. This chain connects TRBV6-5 to TRBJ2-7, with 7 positions matching TRBD2. Germline lookup yields CDR1 MNHEY and CDR2 SVGAGI. V lost 6 bases and J lost 2; bases outside the gene matches: 7. This CDR3 region has 14 residues.

The rearrangement links TRBV28 to TRBJ1-4; a possible D gene is TRBD1 (5 bases). This CDR3 contains 13 residues. In germline, CDR1 is MDHEN, CDR2 SYDVKM. Trimming took 7 bases from V and 5 from J, leaving 11 bases between them. CDR3 region: CASIDSRNEKLFF. The CDR3 region has the DNA TGTGCCAGCATAGACAGTAGGAATGAAAAACTGTTTTTT.

The V and J genes are TRBV9 and TRBJ2-1, with D tentatively TRBD1 (6 bases). The ends were cut back, 5 bases at V and 0 bases at J, with 15 bases in the middle. The CDR3 has 16 residues. The germline gives CDR1 SGDLS, CDR2 YYNGEE. The CDR3 coding sequence is TGTGCCAGCAGTGAATACAGGGTCCGCTCCTACAATGAGCAGTTCTTC. Translating gives CASSEYRVRSYNEQFF.